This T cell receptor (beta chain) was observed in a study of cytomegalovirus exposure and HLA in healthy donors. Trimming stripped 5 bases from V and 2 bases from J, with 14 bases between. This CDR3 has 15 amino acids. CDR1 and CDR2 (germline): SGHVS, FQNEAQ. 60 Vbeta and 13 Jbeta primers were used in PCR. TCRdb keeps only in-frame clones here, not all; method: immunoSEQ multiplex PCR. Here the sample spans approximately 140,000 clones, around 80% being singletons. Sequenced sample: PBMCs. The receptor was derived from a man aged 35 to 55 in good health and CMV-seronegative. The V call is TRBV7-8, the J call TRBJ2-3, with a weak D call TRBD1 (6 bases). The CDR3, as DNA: TGTGCCAGCAGCACCACACAGGGTGACACAGATACGCAGTATTTT. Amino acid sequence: CASSTTQGDTDTQYF.